This T cell receptor (beta chain) stems from a study of cytomegalovirus exposure and HLA in healthy donors. As for the study in general: The study's early data release held some 85 million unique TCRs from HLA-typed donors. The study placed approximately 81% of its roughly 400 genotyped donors in the Caucasian-associated ancestry cluster. General study results and limits: In terms of immune exposure information, only CMV serostatus was available.

V was pared by 7 bases and J by 4 bases, with 20 bases of the junction left unmatched. Germline lookup yields CDR1 MNHEY and CDR2 SMNVEV (reference sequence). This CDR3 spans 18 amino acids. In regard to this clone: As yet, its antigen is unknown.

The study ran its PCR with 60 Vbeta and 13 Jbeta primers. Libraries were prepared by immunoSEQ multiplex PCR; TCRdb keeps only in-frame clonotypes and omits some of them. The ten top clones account for roughly 4%, within a sample of fewer than 150,000 clones. The TCR originated in a man aged 18 to 30 in good health and CMV-seronegative. The material sequenced was PBMCs. The V call is TRBV27, the J call TRBJ1-1; TRBD1 agrees at 8 bases. The CDR3 DNA is TGTGCCAGCACCACACGCCGACAGGGGAGGGACCGAGGCACTGAAGCTTTCTTT. Translated, it gives CASTTRRQGRDRGTEAFF.